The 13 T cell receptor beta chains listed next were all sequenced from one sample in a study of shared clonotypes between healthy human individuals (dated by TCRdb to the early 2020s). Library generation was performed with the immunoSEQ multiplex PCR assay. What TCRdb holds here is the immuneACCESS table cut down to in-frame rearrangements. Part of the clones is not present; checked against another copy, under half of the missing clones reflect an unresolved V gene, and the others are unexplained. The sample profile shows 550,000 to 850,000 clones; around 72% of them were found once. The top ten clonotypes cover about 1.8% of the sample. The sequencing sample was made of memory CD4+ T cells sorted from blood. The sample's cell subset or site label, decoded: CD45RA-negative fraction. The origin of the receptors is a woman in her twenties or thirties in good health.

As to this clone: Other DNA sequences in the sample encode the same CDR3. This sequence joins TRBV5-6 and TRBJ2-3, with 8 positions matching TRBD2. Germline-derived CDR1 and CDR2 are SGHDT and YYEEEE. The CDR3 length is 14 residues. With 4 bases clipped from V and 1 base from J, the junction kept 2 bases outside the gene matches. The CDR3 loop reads CASSRSGGTDTQYF. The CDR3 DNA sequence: TGTGCCAGCAGCCGTAGCGGGGGCACAGATACGCAGTATTTT.

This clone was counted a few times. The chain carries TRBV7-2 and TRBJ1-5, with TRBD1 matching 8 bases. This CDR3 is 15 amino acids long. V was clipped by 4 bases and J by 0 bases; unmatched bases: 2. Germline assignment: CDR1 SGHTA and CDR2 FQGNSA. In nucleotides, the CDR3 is TGTGCCAGCAGCTGGGACAGGAATAGCAATCAGCCCCAGCATTTT. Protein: CASSWDRNSNQPQHF.

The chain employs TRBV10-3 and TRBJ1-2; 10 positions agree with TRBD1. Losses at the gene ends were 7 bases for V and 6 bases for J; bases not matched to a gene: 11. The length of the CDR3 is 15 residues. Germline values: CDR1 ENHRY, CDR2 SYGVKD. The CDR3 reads CAIKRGTGDLDGYTF. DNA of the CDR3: TGTGCCATCAAAAGGGGGACAGGGGATTTGGATGGCTACACCTTC.

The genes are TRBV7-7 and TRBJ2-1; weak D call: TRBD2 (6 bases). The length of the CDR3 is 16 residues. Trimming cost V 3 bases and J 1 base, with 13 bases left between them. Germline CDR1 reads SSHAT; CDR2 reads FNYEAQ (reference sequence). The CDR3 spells CASSLDAGISYNEQFF. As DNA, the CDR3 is TGTGCCAGCAGCTTGGATGCGGGAATTTCCTACAATGAGCAGTTCTTC.

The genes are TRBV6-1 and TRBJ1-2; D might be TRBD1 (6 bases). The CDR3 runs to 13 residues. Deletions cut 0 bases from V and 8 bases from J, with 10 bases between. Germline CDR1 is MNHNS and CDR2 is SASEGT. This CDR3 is CASSEANRDGYTF. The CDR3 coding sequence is TGTGCCAGCAGTGAAGCGAACAGGGACGGCTACACCTTC.

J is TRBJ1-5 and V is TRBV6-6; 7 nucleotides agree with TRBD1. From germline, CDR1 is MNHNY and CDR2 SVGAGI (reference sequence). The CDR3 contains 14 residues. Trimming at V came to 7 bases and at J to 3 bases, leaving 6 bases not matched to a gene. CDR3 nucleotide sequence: TGTGCCAGCAAACCGACAGGGCCCAATCAGCCCCAGCATTTT. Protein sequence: CASKPTGPNQPQHF.

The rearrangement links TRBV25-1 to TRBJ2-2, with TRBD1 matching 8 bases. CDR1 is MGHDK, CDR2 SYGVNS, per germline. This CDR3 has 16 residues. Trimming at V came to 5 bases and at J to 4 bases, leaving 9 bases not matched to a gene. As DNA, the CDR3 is TGTGCCAGCAGTTCTCAGGGGGCTTCGGGCACCGGGGAGCTGTTTTTT. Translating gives CASSSQGASGTGELFF.

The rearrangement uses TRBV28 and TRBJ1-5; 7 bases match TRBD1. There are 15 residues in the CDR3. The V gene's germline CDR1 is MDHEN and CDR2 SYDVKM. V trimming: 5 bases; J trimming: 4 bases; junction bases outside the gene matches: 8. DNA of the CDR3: TGTGCCAGCAGTAGGACAGGCGAAAAAAATCAGCCCCAGCATTTT. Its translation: CASSRTGEKNQPQHF.

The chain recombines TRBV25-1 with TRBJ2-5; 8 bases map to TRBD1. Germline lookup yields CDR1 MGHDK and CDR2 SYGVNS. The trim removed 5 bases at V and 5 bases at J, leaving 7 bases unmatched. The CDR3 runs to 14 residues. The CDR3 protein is CASSSRQGSETQYF. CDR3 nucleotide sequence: TGTGCCAGCAGTTCTCGACAGGGGTCGGAGACCCAGTACTTC.

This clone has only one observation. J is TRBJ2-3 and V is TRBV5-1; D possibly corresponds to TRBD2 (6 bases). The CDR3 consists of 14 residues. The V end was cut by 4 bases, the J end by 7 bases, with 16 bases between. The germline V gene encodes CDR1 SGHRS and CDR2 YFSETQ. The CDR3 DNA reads TGCGCCAGCAGCCCCGGGACTGAGAGAAATACGCAGTATTTT. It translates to CASSPGTERNTQYF.

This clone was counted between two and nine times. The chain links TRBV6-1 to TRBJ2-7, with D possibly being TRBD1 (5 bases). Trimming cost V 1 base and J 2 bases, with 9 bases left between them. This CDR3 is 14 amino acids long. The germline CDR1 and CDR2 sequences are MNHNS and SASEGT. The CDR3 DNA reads TGTGCCAGCAGTGAAGAGGGGTTCACCTACGAGCAGTACTTC. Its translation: CASSEEGFTYEQYF.

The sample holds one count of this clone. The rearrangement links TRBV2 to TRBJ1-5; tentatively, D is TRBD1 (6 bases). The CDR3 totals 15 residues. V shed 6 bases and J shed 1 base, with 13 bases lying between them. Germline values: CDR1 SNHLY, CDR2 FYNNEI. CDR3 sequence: CASRWGAGSNQPQHF. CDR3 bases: TGTGCCAGCAGATGGGGGGCAGGGAGCAATCAGCCCCAGCATTTT. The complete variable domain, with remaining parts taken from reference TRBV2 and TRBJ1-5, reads EPEVTQTPSHQVTQMGQEVILRCVPISNHLYFYWYRQILGQKVEFLVSFYNNEISEKSEIFDDQFSVERPDGSNFTLKIRSTKLEDSAMYFCASRWGAGSNQPQHFGDGTRLSIL.

The CDR3 reads CATRISGRAYEQYF. Written as DNA, the CDR3 is TGTGCCACCAGAATTAGCGGGAGGGCCTACGAGCAGTACTTC. The chain carries TRBV28 and TRBJ2-7; TRBD2 matches 11 bases. Germline V gene data show CDR1 as MDHEN and CDR2 as SYDVKM. This CDR3 has 14 amino acids. Losses at the gene ends were 10 bases for V and 2 bases for J; bases not matched to a gene: 7.